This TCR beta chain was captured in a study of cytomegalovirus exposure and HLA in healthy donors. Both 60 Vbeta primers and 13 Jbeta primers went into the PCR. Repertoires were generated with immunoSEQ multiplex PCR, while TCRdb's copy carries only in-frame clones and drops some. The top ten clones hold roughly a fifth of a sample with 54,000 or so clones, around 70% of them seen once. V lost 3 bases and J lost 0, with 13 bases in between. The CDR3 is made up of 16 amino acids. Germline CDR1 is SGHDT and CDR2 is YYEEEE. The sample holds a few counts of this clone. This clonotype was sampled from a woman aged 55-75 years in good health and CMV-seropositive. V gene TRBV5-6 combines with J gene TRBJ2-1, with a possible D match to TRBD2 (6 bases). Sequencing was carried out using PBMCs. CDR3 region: CASSSLGGLSYNEQFF. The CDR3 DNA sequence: TGTGCCAGCAGCTCTCTCGGGGGACTCTCCTACAATGAGCAGTTCTTC.